This TCR beta chain was identified in a study of cytomegalovirus exposure and HLA in healthy donors. Overall study: Caucasian-associated ancestry cluster membership applied to just over 80% of some 400 genotyped donors.

On this clone: Antigen specificity is unknown.

The germline CDR1 and CDR2 sequences are SGDLS and YYNGEE. V was pared by 4 bases and J by 3 bases, with 12 bases between. This CDR3 contains 14 residues. Study-wide results and caveats: The study designated 160 or so TCR beta chains cytomegalovirus-associated.

60 Vbeta and 13 Jbeta primers were used in PCR. The method was immunoSEQ multiplex PCR; TCRdb's version includes in-frame clones alone and lacks a portion of them. This table has around 92,000 clones, over 65% appearing once. The chain recombines TRBV9 with TRBJ2-3, with D possibly TRBD1 on 6 matching bases. This clonotype was obtained from a man between 60 and 75 years old in good health and CMV-seropositive. Specimen: PBMCs. CDR3: CASSPQGLTDTQYF. In nucleotides, the CDR3 is TGTGCCAGCAGCCCCCAGGGGTTGACAGATACGCAGTATTTT.